These 6 T cell receptor beta chains came from one sample sequenced in a study of blood T cell repertoires in COVID-19. The protocol was immunoSEQ multiplex PCR, while the TCRdb copy is restricted to in-frame clones and leaves out a portion. The sample shows about 50,000 clones, over 75% of them seen only once. The sequenced material came from peripheral blood. All receptors derive from a human donor in a cohort sampled during active COVID-19.

The chain uses TRBV9 and TRBJ2-3; D is possibly TRBD1 (5 bases). V lost 0 bases and J lost 0, with 14 bases in between. This CDR3 has 17 amino acids. Germline CDR1 reads SGDLS; CDR2 reads YYNGEE. The CDR3 sequence: CASSVVSGLPSTDTQYF. As DNA, the CDR3 is TGTGCCAGCAGCGTAGTTTCAGGGCTCCCTAGCACAGATACGCAGTATTTT.

This rearrangement joins TRBV5-6 to TRBJ2-7; D uncertain. This CDR3 comprises 11 residues. CDR1 is SGHDT and CDR2 is YYEEEE in the germline V gene. Trimming cost V 4 bases and J 4 bases, with 6 bases left between them. This CDR3 is CASSLRYEQYF. The DNA for the CDR3 is TGTGCCAGCAGCCTCCGGTACGAGCAGTACTTC.

The chain employs TRBV3-1 (or the pseudogene TRBV3-2) and TRBJ2-1, with a possible D match to TRBD2 (6 bases). CDR1 is LGHDT, CDR2 YNNKEL, per germline (reference sequence). This CDR3 comprises 15 residues. The V gene lost 1 base and the J gene lost 5 bases, with 12 bases spanning the gap. The CDR3 region has the DNA TGTGCCAGCAGCCAAGTCCGGCGGGGCCACAATGAGCAGTTCTTC. Protein sequence: CASSQVRRGHNEQFF.

This clone appeared a single time. The V call is TRBV7-2, the J call TRBJ1-1, with no clear D. In germline, CDR1 is SGHTA, CDR2 FQGNSA. This CDR3 has 11 residues. V lost 7 bases and J lost 2, with 5 bases in between. CDR3 sequence: CASNGNTEAFF. The DNA for the CDR3 is TGTGCCAGCAATGGCAACACTGAAGCTTTCTTT. Together with reference TRBV7-2 and TRBJ1-1, the CDR3 gives the full variable domain: GAGVSQSPSNKVTEKGKDVELRCDPISGHTALYWYRQSLGQGLEFLIYFQGNSAPDKSGLPSDRFSAERTGGSVSTLTIQRTQQEDSAVYLCASNGNTEAFFGQGTRLTVV.

The table lists this clone with a few counts. V and J are TRBV27 and TRBJ1-2; no firm D call. Germline assignment: CDR1 MNHEY and CDR2 SMNVEV (reference sequence). This CDR3 comprises 10 residues. The V end lost 6 bases, the J end lost 7 bases, and 6 bases lay between the germline ends. CDR3 amino acids: CASSPFGYTF. Here the CDR3 DNA reads TGTGCCAGCAGCCCCTTTGGCTACACCTTC.

CDR3 sequence: CASSVGQFLSSGANVLTF. The DNA of the CDR3 is TGTGCCAGCAGCGTAGGACAGTTCCTTAGCTCTGGGGCCAACGTCCTGACTTTC. The chain is built from TRBV9 and TRBJ2-6, with D perhaps TRBD1 (5 bases). V was cut by 0 bases and J by 0 bases, with 13 bases left in between. The CDR3 has 18 residues. Germline V gives CDR1 SGDLS, CDR2 YYNGEE.